A single sample gave rise to the 21 T cell receptor beta chains below, sequenced in a study of CD8+CD57+ T cells in acquired aplastic anemia. TCR beta VDJ combinations and CDR3 sequences were profiled from genomic DNA. TCRdb reprocessed the reads with MiXCR, giving one entry per CDR3 protein. The data contain over 150,000 distinct CDR3 sequences, around 45% of them singletons. The sequenced sample was sorted CD4+, CD8+, or CD8+CD57+ T cells (not recorded which) from PBMCs. Every receptor here comes from a human donor in good health.

The chain carries TRBV7-9 and TRBJ2-5, with D unclear. Germline CDR1 is SEHNR and CDR2 is FQNEAQ (reference sequence). The CDR3 extends over 13 amino acids. The germline V and J ends were trimmed by 5 bases and 4 bases, with 11 bases remaining between them. CDR3: CASSPSVAETQYF. CDR3 nucleotides: TGTGCCAGCAGCCCCTCAGTAGCAGAGACCCAGTACTTC.

As concerns this clonotype: The junction does not match germline at one end; this may be a read error. The chain has TRBV19 and TRBJ2-7; 10 bases fit TRBD1. Germline values: CDR1 LNHDA, CDR2 SQIVND (reference sequence). The CDR3 sequence is 11 residues long. Here the CDR3 reads CASSPGQGRHF. CDR3 coding DNA: TGTGCCAGTAGCCCGGGACAGGGGAGGCACTTC.

There are many counts of this clonotype. The chain uses TRBV3-1 and TRBJ2-5; D unclear. From germline, CDR1 is LGHDT and CDR2 YNNKEL (reference sequence). Trimming shortened V by 2 bases and J by 5 bases, and 3 bases separated the two germline ends. The CDR3 runs to 11 residues. The CDR3 DNA follows: TGTGCCAGCAGCCAACGGGAGACCCAGTACTTC. This codes for CASSQRETQYF.

This clonotype has at least ten counts. This chain joins TRBV7-2 and TRBJ2-7; D remains ambiguous. Germline V CDR1 and CDR2: SGHTA, FQGNSA. CDR3 size: 13 residues. The V end was cut by 5 bases, the J end by 0 bases, with 8 bases between. Here the CDR3 DNA reads TGTGCCAGCAGCCCCGGTTACTCCTACGAGCAGTACTTC. Amino acids: CASSPGYSYEQYF.

V and J are TRBV4-1 and TRBJ2-7; 9 nucleotides line up with TRBD1. Germline CDR1 and CDR2: MGHRA and YSYEKL. The trim removed 1 base at V and 4 bases at J, leaving 5 bases unmatched. The CDR3 is 15 residues long. DNA for the CDR3: TGCGCCAGCAGCCAAGGTGGCGGACAGGGGTACGAGCAGTACTTC. This sequence encodes CASSQGGGQGYEQYF.

This rearrangement joins TRBV18 to TRBJ1-1, with D perhaps TRBD1 (6 bases). Trimming removed 1 base from V and 7 bases from J, with 10 bases in between. The germline gives CDR1 KGHSH, CDR2 LQKENI. The CDR3 is 13 amino acids. DNA of the CDR3: TGTGCCAGCTCACCACAGGGGGGTCGTGAAGCTTTCTTT. Its protein is CASSPQGGREAFF.

The chain has TRBV5-6 and TRBJ2-7; the match to TRBD2 covers 12 bases. The CDR3 is 13 residues long. Germline V gene data show CDR1 as SGHDT and CDR2 as YYEEEE. V lost 4 bases to trimming and J lost 6 bases; unmatched junction nucleotides: 2. CDR3 in DNA: TGTGCCAGCAGCCAGGGACTAGCGGGCGAGCAGTACTTC. Translated, it gives CASSQGLAGEQYF. Drawing the rest from reference TRBV5-6 and TRBJ2-7, the complete variable domain is DAGVTQSPTHLIKTRGQQVTLRCSPKSGHDTVSWYQQALGQGPQFIFQYYEEEERQRGNFPDRFSGHQFPNYSSELNVNALLLGDSALYLCASSQGLAGEQYFGPGTRLTVT.

As regards this clonotype: A much larger clone is a single base away; this may be a read error. The gene calls are TRBV12-3 or TRBV12-4 and TRBJ1-2; D unclear. This CDR3 is built from 18 residues. The V end was cut by 5 bases, the J end by 2 bases, with 24 bases between. CDR3 protein: CASSSRGSMGRTNYGYTF. The CDR3 coding sequence is TGTGCCAGCAGTAGCCGGGGATCTATGGGGAGAACAAACTATGGCTACACCTTC.

This clonotype was detected many times. CDR3 amino acids: CASSRQRGTEAFF. CDR3 coding DNA: TGTGCCAGCAGCCGCCAACGGGGCACTGAAGCTTTCTTT. The V gene is TRBV14, the J gene TRBJ1-1; unclear D gene. CDR3 length equals 13 residues. V was shortened by 4 bases and J by 4 bases, with 10 bases between the two germline ends. Germline assignment: CDR1 SGHDN and CDR2 FVKESK.

Concerning this clonotype: A much larger clone lies one base from this, so it may be a read error. J is TRBJ2-1 and V is TRBV4-2; tentatively, D is TRBD1 (5 bases). Germline CDR1 is LGHNA and CDR2 is YNFKEQ. Trimming pared 1 base from V and 12 bases from J, leaving 16 bases between. CDR3 size: 14 residues. The CDR3 bases are TGTGCCAGCAGCCAAGGTCGACCAGACCAGGGGCAGTTCTTC. Protein product: CASSQGRPDQGQFF.

V and J are TRBV12-3 or TRBV12-4 and TRBJ1-2; 9 bases align to TRBD1. V shed 6 bases and J 7 bases; nucleotides not matched to a gene: 9. The CDR3 totals 14 residues. The CDR3 here is CASSWDRVLGGYTF. CDR3 sequence (DNA): TGTGCCAGCAGCTGGGACAGGGTATTGGGTGGCTACACCTTC.

The chain couples TRBV2 to TRBJ1-1; D is unclear. The CDR3 has 13 residues. Trimming removed 8 bases from V and 8 bases from J, with 18 bases in between. Germline CDR1 SNHLY, CDR2 FYNNEI. The DNA for the CDR3 is TGTGCCAGCCAAGTGGTGGTTACGTCCGAAGCTTTCTTT. Translating it yields CASQVVVTSEAFF.

This clonotype was seen repeatedly, ten times or more. The V gene is TRBV11-2, the J gene TRBJ2-3; 13 bases line up with TRBD2. With V trimmed by 2 bases and J by 6 bases, 5 bases remained unmatched. Germline V gene lookup returns CDR1 SGHAT and CDR2 FQNNGV. The CDR3 covers 16 residues. Here the CDR3 reads CASSLQLAGGRDTQYF. The CDR3 DNA reads TGTGCCAGCAGCTTACAACTAGCGGGGGGGCGTGATACGCAGTATTTT.

This clonotype has just a few counts. This chain uses TRBV30 with TRBJ1-2; D not resolved. Germline CDR1 GTSNPN, CDR2 SVGIG (reference sequence). CDR3 length: 13 amino acids. V lost 3 bases to trimming and J lost 8 bases, with 16 bases between them. The CDR3 nucleotides read TGTGCCTGGAGAAGTGACAACCGTTGGGGCTACACCTTC. Its translation is CAWRSDNRWGYTF.

This clonotype was observed many times. V and J are TRBV7-8 and TRBJ2-7, with D possibly TRBD1 on 6 matching bases. Germline CDR1 is SGHVS and CDR2 is FQNEAQ. V was clipped by 2 bases and J by 1 base, with 12 bases between them. The CDR3 length is 15 residues. CDR3 sequence: CASSLLRQGSYEQYF. DNA for the CDR3: TGTGCCAGCAGCTTATTAAGGCAGGGGTCCTACGAGCAGTACTTC.

As for this clonotype: A clone one base away is much larger, so this may be a read error. CDR3 protein: CARGQSRPYEQYF. The DNA of the CDR3 is TGTGCCAGAGGACAGTCCAGACCCTACGAGCAGTACTTC. The chain links TRBV10-3 to TRBJ2-7; possibly TRBD1 for D (6 bases). The CDR3 contains 13 residues. Germline assignment: CDR1 ENHRY and CDR2 SYGVKD. V was shortened by 10 bases and J by 2 bases, with 15 bases between the two germline ends.

On this clonotype: Being one base from a much bigger clone, this may be a read error. The rearrangement links TRBV20-1 to TRBJ2-2; TRBD2 aligns across 16 bases. Germline V CDR1 and CDR2: DFQATT, SNEGSKA (reference sequence). This CDR3 spans 16 amino acids. This CDR3 reads CSAGTSGRAYTGELSF. CDR3 bases: TGCAGTGCCGGGACTAGCGGGAGGGCCTATACCGGGGAGCTGTCTTTT.

To note about this clonotype: Being one base from a much bigger clone, this may be a read error. The chain recombines TRBV7-8 with TRBJ2-1; the D is unclear. V lost 7 bases to trimming and J lost 4 bases, with 11 bases between them. CDR3 length equals 13 residues. The germline V gene has CDR1 SGHVS and CDR2 FQNEAQ. The chain's CDR3 is CASKDVWYNEQFF. Here the CDR3 DNA reads TGTGCCAGCAAGGACGTGTGGTACAATGAGCAGTTCTTC.

In its sample, this clonotype was seen many times. This rearrangement joins TRBV28 to TRBJ1-6; 7 bases align to TRBD1. Trimming cost V 3 bases and J 6 bases; bases outside gene matches: 11. Germline V gene sequence: CDR1 MDHEN, CDR2 SYDVKM. The CDR3 has 17 residues. CDR3 nucleotides: TGTGCCAGCAGTTTTCCCGACAGGGCGCTCACTAATTCACCCCTCCACTTT. As protein: CASSFPDRALTNSPLHF.

The CDR3 bases are TGTGCCACCCGGGACAGAAACTCCTACAATGAGCAGTTCTTC. Protein: CATRDRNSYNEQFF. The rearrangement links TRBV10-3 to TRBJ2-1; 7 positions match TRBD1. This CDR3 region has 14 residues. With V trimmed by 10 bases and J by 0 bases, 6 bases remained unmatched. Germline values: CDR1 ENHRY, CDR2 SYGVKD.

This clonotype has at least ten counts. V is TRBV7-6 and J is TRBJ2-7; the D is unclear. The V and J ends lost 2 bases and 2 bases respectively, with 10 bases between them. Per germline, CDR1 SGHVS and CDR2 FNYEAQ. The CDR3 covers 14 residues. The CDR3: CASSLQEPPYEQYF. DNA for the CDR3: TGTGCCAGCAGCTTACAGGAACCTCCCTACGAGCAGTACTTC. Combining the CDR3 with reference TRBV7-6 and TRBJ2-7 gives the whole variable domain GAGVSQSPRYKVTKRGQDVALRCDPISGHVSLYWYRQALGQGPEFLTYFNYEAQQDKSGLPNDRFSAERPEGSISTLTIQRTEQRDSAMYRCASSLQEPPYEQYFGPGTRLTVT.